The 23 T cell receptor beta chains reported below all come from one sample, sequenced in a study of Ad26.COV2.S vaccination and SARS-CoV-2 variants. Regarding treatment: about 20 received Ad26.COV2.S at low or high dose, single or two shots; 5 received placebo; per-sample allocation not given. At day 63 after the first vaccine or placebo injection, samples were drawn. The table came from immunoSEQ multiplex PCR; TCRdb's copy has only in-frame clones and leaves some out. The repertoire holds about 410,000 clones, with 70% to 90% as singletons. The specimen comprised peripheral blood, sampled in a trial of Ad26.COV2.S vaccine versus placebo. All receptors come from a person between 18 and 59 years old who received the Ad26.COV2.S COVID-19 vaccine or a placebo.

This chain joins TRBV27 and TRBJ2-1; TRBD2 agrees at 10 bases. The V gene's germline CDR1 is MNHEY and CDR2 SMNVEV (reference sequence). The V segment lost 3 bases and the J segment 5 bases; nucleotides outside the gene matches: 4. This CDR3 has 15 residues. CDR3 nucleotide sequence: TGTGCCAGCAGTTTGTCTAGCGGGGGTCACAATGAGCAGTTCTTC. This gives the protein CASSLSSGGHNEQFF.

The V and J genes are TRBV3-1 (or the pseudogene TRBV3-2) and TRBJ2-6; D is possibly TRBD1 (5 bases). V shed 6 bases and J shed 4 bases, with 16 bases lying between them. This CDR3 has 16 residues. The germline CDR1 and CDR2 sequences are LGHDT and YNNKEL (reference sequence). The CDR3 DNA sequence: TGTGCCAGCAGAAAGTCCCAGGGTCCCGGGGCCAACGTCCTGACTTTC. It is translated as CASRKSQGPGANVLTF.

The rearrangement uses TRBV3-1 (or the pseudogene TRBV3-2) and TRBJ2-2; no definite D call. V was clipped by 5 bases and J by 6 bases, with 10 bases between them. The CDR3 totals 13 residues. The germline CDR1 and CDR2 sequences are LGHDT and YNNKEL (reference sequence). This CDR3 is CASSMLSAGELFF. Here the CDR3 DNA reads TGTGCCAGCAGCATGCTATCGGCCGGGGAGCTGTTTTTT.

Turning to this clone: Other DNA sequences in this sample translate to the same CDR3. This sequence joins TRBV6-2 or TRBV6-3 and TRBJ2-7, with D uncertain. Germline lookup yields CDR1 MNHEY and CDR2 SVGEGT. V was clipped by 0 bases and J by 4 bases, with 7 bases between them. The length of the CDR3 is 13 residues. The CDR3 bases are TGTGCCAGCAGTTACTCGAGAGGATACGAGCAGTACTTC. This sequence encodes CASSYSRGYEQYF.

CDR3 nucleotide sequence: TGTGCCAGCACTCAAATGGGGGGGACAGGGCATTACGAGCAGTACTTC. Encoded protein: CASTQMGGTGHYEQYF. V is TRBV3-1 (or the pseudogene TRBV3-2) and J is TRBJ2-7, with 9 bases matching TRBD1. CDR1 and CDR2 (germline): LGHDT, YNNKEL (reference sequence). The length of the CDR3 is 16 residues. Unmatched junction bases numbered 14, after V lost 7 bases and J lost 4 bases.

J is TRBJ2-1 and V is TRBV11-2, with 11 bases identical to TRBD2. Germline V lookup: CDR1 SGHAT, CDR2 FQNNGV. The length of the CDR3 is 20 residues. The junction had 14 bases not matched to a gene; V was cut back by 0 bases and J by 4 bases. The CDR3 is CASSLDGVTELAGGYNEQFF. In DNA, the CDR3 is TGTGCCAGCAGCTTAGATGGGGTCACCGAGCTAGCGGGGGGTTACAATGAGCAGTTCTTC.

The chain uses TRBV3-1 (or the pseudogene TRBV3-2) and TRBJ1-3, with 9 bases matching TRBD1. V was clipped by 5 bases and J by 4 bases; unmatched bases: 3. This CDR3 is built from 14 residues. Germline V lookup: CDR1 LGHDT, CDR2 YNNKEL (reference sequence). This CDR3 reads CASSNRGLGNTIYF. The CDR3 DNA is TGTGCCAGCAGCAACAGGGGGCTGGGAAACACCATATATTTT.

The chain links TRBV7-9 to TRBJ2-1, with a tentative D call TRBD2 (6 bases). Looked up from germline, CDR1 is SEHNR and CDR2 is FQNEAQ (reference sequence). The CDR3 covers 14 residues. Trimming took off 3 bases at V and 8 bases at J, with 14 bases between the two ends. Written as DNA, the CDR3 is TGTGCCAGCAGCTTTTGGCAGGGAGGCGATGAGCAGTTCTTC. As protein: CASSFWQGGDEQFF. The full variable domain, its missing parts supplied by reference TRBV7-9 and TRBJ2-1, is DTGVSQNPRHKITKRGQNVTFRCDPISEHNRLYWYRQTLGQGPEFLTYFQNEAQLEKSRLLSDRFSAERPKGSFSTLEIQRTEQGDSAMYLCASSFWQGGDEQFFGPGTRLTVL.

This chain connects TRBV2 to TRBJ2-2; possible D gene TRBD2, 6 bases. Trimming shortened V by 5 bases and J by 3 bases, and 10 bases separated the two germline ends. The CDR3 totals 14 residues. CDR1 and CDR2 (germline): SNHLY, FYNNEI. CDR3 loop: CASSRDFDTGELFF. Here the CDR3 DNA reads TGTGCCAGCAGTAGGGACTTCGACACCGGGGAGCTGTTTTTT. Full variable domain (rest looked up from reference TRBV2 and TRBJ2-2): EPEVTQTPSHQVTQMGQEVILRCVPISNHLYFYWYRQILGQKVEFLVSFYNNEISEKSEIFDDQFSVERPDGSNFTLKIRSTKLEDSAMYFCASSRDFDTGELFFGEGSRLTVL.

The gene calls are TRBV7-2 and TRBJ1-2, with D perhaps TRBD1 (6 bases). Germline V gene sequence: CDR1 SGHTA, CDR2 FQGNSA. The CDR3 totals 13 residues. The V end lost 4 bases, the J end lost 5 bases, and 11 bases lay between the germline ends. In DNA form, the CDR3 reads TGTGCCAGCAGCTCCCCGGACAGTTATGGCTACACCTTC. This encodes CASSSPDSYGYTF.

V usage is TRBV21-1 and J usage is TRBJ1-2; the table calls TRBD1, which could not be checked here. TRBV21-1 is flagged as a pseudogene. The CDR3 is 12 amino acids. The CDR3 reads CASIQTGWGYTF. The CDR3 nucleotides are TGTGCCAGCATCCAAACAGGGTGGGGCTACACCTTC.

This clone was observed a single time. The chain couples TRBV7-8 to TRBJ2-7; no clear D gene. V lost 5 bases, J lost 6 bases, and 20 bases lay in between. The CDR3 runs to 15 residues. From germline, CDR1 is SGHVS and CDR2 FQNEAQ. This CDR3 reads CASSASGFRRSEQYF. The CDR3 nucleotides read TGTGCCAGCAGCGCCTCCGGTTTCCGAAGGTCCGAGCAGTACTTC. Full variable domain (outside the CDR3, taken from reference TRBV7-8 and TRBJ2-7): GAGVSQSPRYKVAKRGQDVALRCDPISGHVSLFWYQQALGQGPEFLTYFQNEAQLDKSGLPSDRFFAERPEGSVSTLKIQRTQQEDSAVYLCASSASGFRRSEQYFGPGTRLTVT.

V gene TRBV5-4 combines with J gene TRBJ2-2, with 8 bases lining up with TRBD2. In germline, CDR1 is SGHNT, CDR2 YYREEE (reference sequence). V was clipped by 4 bases and J by 1 base; unmatched bases: 6. This CDR3 spans 16 amino acids. The CDR3 reads CASSPSSGLNTGELFF. The CDR3 DNA sequence: TGTGCCAGCAGCCCCTCTAGCGGGTTGAACACCGGGGAGCTGTTTTTT.

The V and J genes are TRBV10-3 and TRBJ2-2; 7 nucleotides line up with TRBD1. Germline-derived CDR1 and CDR2 are ENHRY and SYGVKD. This CDR3 comprises 13 residues. J lost 4 bases, V lost 10 bases, and 6 bases had no gene match. CDR3 region: CATQTGSTGELFF. DNA for the CDR3: TGTGCCACCCAGACAGGGAGCACCGGGGAGCTGTTTTTT.

V usage is TRBV9 and J usage is TRBJ2-1; 13 nucleotides match TRBD2. Germline CDR1 and CDR2: SGDLS and YYNGEE. V lost 3 bases and J lost 0; bases outside the gene matches: 3. This CDR3 comprises 17 residues. Here the CDR3 reads CASSDGTSGASYNEQFF. In nucleotides, the CDR3 is TGTGCCAGCAGCGATGGGACTAGCGGGGCCTCCTACAATGAGCAGTTCTTC.

The DNA of the CDR3 is TGCAGCGTTCGGAGCTGGGACCGAGGCTACACCTTC. Encoded protein: CSVRSWDRGYTF. This chain uses TRBV29-1 with TRBJ1-2; D may be TRBD1 (5 bases). This CDR3 spans 12 amino acids. Per the germline V gene, CDR1 is SQVTM and CDR2 is ANQGSEA. Trimming took off 5 bases at V and 8 bases at J, with 15 bases between the two ends.

V and J are TRBV15 and TRBJ2-1; D remains ambiguous. The CDR3 sequence is 12 residues long. V was trimmed by 0 bases and J by 13 bases, leaving 10 bases between them. CDR1 is LNHNV and CDR2 is YYDKDF in the germline V gene (reference sequence). Here the CDR3 DNA reads TGTGCCACCAGCAGAGATCAAATCGGCCAGTTCTTC. Amino acid sequence: CATSRDQIGQFF.

This clone was counted once. The rearrangement uses TRBV4-1 and TRBJ1-2; D gene uncertain. V was shortened by 2 bases and J by 2 bases, with 9 bases between the two germline ends. The CDR3 spans 14 residues. The germline gives CDR1 MGHRA, CDR2 YSYEKL. The CDR3 nucleotides read TGCGCCAGCAGCCAATCCAGGCGGAACTATGGCTACACCTTC. This translates into CASSQSRRNYGYTF.

This rearrangement joins TRBV5-1 to TRBJ2-1, with a possible D match to TRBD1 (6 bases). V dropped 5 bases and J dropped 5 bases, with 17 bases sitting between them. This CDR3 is 15 amino acids long. Germline V gene lookup returns CDR1 SGHRS and CDR2 YFSETQ. CDR3 sequence: CASRTGPSRDNEQFF. In DNA form, the CDR3 reads TGCGCCAGCAGAACAGGGCCCTCCCGGGACAATGAGCAGTTCTTC.

This sequence joins TRBV7-9 and TRBJ2-3; D call uncertain. The CDR3 has 11 residues. Germline assignment: CDR1 SEHNR and CDR2 FQNEAQ (reference sequence). V was trimmed by 8 bases and J by 3 bases, leaving 6 bases between them. Here the CDR3 reads CASGETDTQYF. In nucleotides, the CDR3 is TGTGCCAGCGGGGAAACAGATACGCAGTATTTT.

Here the CDR3 DNA reads TGTGCCAGCAGCTCATACCCGGGACGGAAGTTGAACTATGGCTACACCTTC. Encoded protein: CASSSYPGRKLNYGYTF. This rearrangement joins TRBV7-2 to TRBJ1-2, with D possibly TRBD1 on 5 matching bases. Trimming took off 4 bases at V and 2 bases at J, with 20 bases between the two ends. Germline CDR1 SGHTA, CDR2 FQGNSA. This CDR3 comprises 17 residues.

J is TRBJ1-3 and V is TRBV12-3 or TRBV12-4; no definite D call. The ends were cut back, 8 bases at V and 4 bases at J, with 3 bases in the middle. The CDR3 covers 10 residues. The CDR3 protein is CASSGNTIYF. The CDR3 bases are TGTGCCAGCTCCGGAAACACCATATATTTT.

This chain uses TRBV3-1 (or the pseudogene TRBV3-2) with TRBJ1-2; D is unclear. Germline loops: CDR1 LGHDT, CDR2 YNNKEL (reference sequence). V lost 0 bases and J 0 bases, leaving 11 bases between the germline ends. The CDR3 totals 16 residues. As DNA, the CDR3 is TGTGCCAGCAGCCAAGATCCTCCAGACTCTAACTATGGCTACACCTTC. It codes for CASSQDPPDSNYGYTF.